The 9 T cell receptor beta chains reported below all come from one sample, sequenced in a study of shared clonotypes between healthy human individuals. Terminally differentiated effector memory CD45RA+ cells were excluded by CCR7 positive selection of CD45RO-negative cells. This table comes from immunoSEQ multiplex PCR, and its TCRdb copy is limited to in-frame clones, with some not included. The sample yields about 2.2 million clones, approximately 92% seen once. The sample taken for sequencing was naive CD8+ T cells from PBMCs. Receptor source: a man younger than 35 in good health. Some clones in this sample may be carry-over from other donors' samples.

This chain connects TRBV9 to TRBJ1-2; weak D call: TRBD1 (5 bases). Trimming took off 6 bases at V and 7 bases at J, with 16 bases between the two ends. The germline V gene encodes CDR1 SGDLS and CDR2 YYNGEE. The CDR3 totals 13 residues. This chain's CDR3 is CASTQNSGGGYTF. DNA for the CDR3: TGTGCCAGCACCCAAAATTCCGGGGGTGGCTACACCTTC.

V and J are TRBV27 and TRBJ1-5, with no clear D. Germline CDR1 is MNHEY and CDR2 is SMNVEV (reference sequence). There are 14 residues in the CDR3. Trimming left V 2 bases short and J 5 bases short, with 10 bases between. The CDR3 is CASSLMGVDQPQHF. The CDR3 DNA is TGTGCCAGCAGTTTAATGGGAGTAGATCAGCCCCAGCATTTT.

The chain links TRBV27 to TRBJ2-1; D ambiguous. The CDR3 runs 15 residues. Trimming cost V 5 bases and J 10 bases, with 21 bases left between them. Germline V gene data show CDR1 as MNHEY and CDR2 as SMNVEV (reference sequence). CDR3 coding DNA: TGTGCCAGCAGTCTTTTCCCTGCCCCTAGGGCGGAGCAGTTCTTC. Its translation: CASSLFPAPRAEQFF.

V is TRBV14 and J is TRBJ2-5, with 10 nucleotides matching TRBD2. Losses at the gene ends were 4 bases for V and 0 bases for J; bases not matched to a gene: 5. Germline V lookup: CDR1 SGHDN, CDR2 FVKESK. This CDR3 spans 16 amino acids. CDR3 in amino acids: CASSPGTSVYQETQYF. CDR3 in DNA: TGTGCCAGCAGCCCCGGGACTAGCGTGTACCAAGAGACCCAGTACTTC.

The chain has TRBV5-1 and TRBJ2-1; 8 bases agree with TRBD1. CDR1 is SGHRS and CDR2 is YFSETQ in the germline V gene. The ends lost 4 bases at V and 7 bases at J; junction bases unmatched: 4. The CDR3 spans 13 residues. As DNA, the CDR3 is TGCGCCAGCAGCCAGGACAGGGCTAATGAGCAGTTCTTC. This encodes CASSQDRANEQFF.

This chain uses TRBV27 with TRBJ2-1, with D possibly being TRBD2 (5 bases). The CDR3 is 14 amino acids. Germline values: CDR1 MNHEY, CDR2 SMNVEV (reference sequence). V lost 6 bases and J lost 6, with 15 bases in between. In DNA, the CDR3 is TGTGCCAGCAGGGGAGTCGGACCACTCAATGAGCAGTTCTTC. Protein sequence: CASRGVGPLNEQFF.

This clone was counted a single time. The chain recombines TRBV7-2 with TRBJ1-2, with 8 bases fitting TRBD1. V was clipped by 0 bases and J by 2 bases; unmatched bases: 8. Germline-derived CDR1 and CDR2 are SGHTA and FQGNSA. The CDR3 runs to 17 residues. The CDR3 region has the DNA TGTGCCAGCAGCTTAGCTTTAAGGACAGGGCTAAACTATGGCTACACCTTC. Its translation is CASSLALRTGLNYGYTF.

The chain combines TRBV11-2 with TRBJ2-3; no clear D. The germline gives CDR1 SGHAT, CDR2 FQNNGV. V was pared by 5 bases and J by 2 bases, with 8 bases between. The CDR3 covers 13 residues. CDR3 nucleotides: TGTGCCAGCAGCGACGGGTACACAGATACGCAGTATTTT. Residues: CASSDGYTDTQYF.

The chain is built from TRBV7-2 and TRBJ2-7, with TRBD1 matching 7 bases. The ends lost 6 bases at V and 2 bases at J; junction bases unmatched: 10. The CDR3 is 15 residues long. Germline CDR1 reads SGHTA; CDR2 reads FQGNSA. CDR3 residues: CASRGSGDRAYEQYF. Here the CDR3 DNA reads TGTGCCAGCAGGGGATCCGGCGACAGGGCCTACGAGCAGTACTTC.